This T cell receptor (beta chain) emerged from a study of blood T cells in healthy people across ages. Regarding the study as a whole: Naive CD4+ cell counts and diversity both ran higher in long-lived than in aged donors.

The authors ran a second PCR of roughly 6 to 11 cycles using a sample-barcoded 5' primer and a J-beta primer mix. Every sample gave at least 3 million paired-end reads containing CDR3. In TCRdb, the 5' RACE reads were re-called with MiXCR into one record per CDR3 protein. The table includes approximately 790,000 distinct CDR3 sequences, around two thirds detected once. Trimming left V 5 bases short and J 3 bases short, with 17 bases between. CDR3 size: 15 residues. Per germline, CDR1 PRHDT and CDR2 FYEKMQ (reference sequence). A remark on this clonotype: Its cognate antigen is unknown.

J is TRBJ2-7 and V is TRBV13; a possible D gene is TRBD2 (5 bases). The receptor was derived from a man aged 25-45 years in good health. Source material: blood. CDR3 coding DNA: TGTGCCAGCAGCCCGCAGAACCGGGAAATCTACGAGCAGTACTTC. It translates to CASSPQNREIYEQYF.